This T cell receptor beta chain was found in a study of CXCR3-negative and CXCR3-positive naive CD8 T cells. Whole-study context: The libraries yielded about 150 million TRB reads, about 1.5 +/- 0.3 million each. Overall study results and limits: The study found CXCR3 expression partially decreased after cryopreservation and ran most assays on fresh PBMCs. In naive cells, CXCR3-negative and CXCR3-positive subsets had similar TRBV-TRBJ usage; memory cells differed.

With UMI labels, 5' RACE was used to prepare the TRB cDNA libraries. From the 5' RACE reads, TCRdb lists one entry per CDR3 protein and no DNA. This sample's table has about 56,000 distinct CDR3 sequences. Points on this clonotype: Its antigen is not known.

All CD8+ T cell subsets were sorted in triplicate at fewer than 350,000 cells each. Material: memory CD8+ T cells from blood. This sequence originates from a human donor in good health. Some clones in this sample may be carry-over from other donors' samples.

Here the CDR3 reads CSASPTDGVRTDTQYF. The chain combines TRBV20-1 with TRBJ2-3; the TCRdb call, TRBD1, lacks DNA for checking. The CDR3 is made up of 16 amino acids. CDR1 and CDR2 (germline): DFQATT, SNEGSKA (reference sequence).